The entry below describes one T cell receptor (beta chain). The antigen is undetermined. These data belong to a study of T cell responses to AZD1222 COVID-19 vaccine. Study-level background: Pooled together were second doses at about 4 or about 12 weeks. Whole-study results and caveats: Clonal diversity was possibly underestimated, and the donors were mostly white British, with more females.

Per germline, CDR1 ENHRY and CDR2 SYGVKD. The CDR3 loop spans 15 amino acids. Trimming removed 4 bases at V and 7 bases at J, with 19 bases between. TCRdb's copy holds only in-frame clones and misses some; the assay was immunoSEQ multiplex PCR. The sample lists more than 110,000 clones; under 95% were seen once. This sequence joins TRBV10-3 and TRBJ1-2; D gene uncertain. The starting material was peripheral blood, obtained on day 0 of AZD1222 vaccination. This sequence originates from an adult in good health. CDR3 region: CAISGFVSDLGGYTF. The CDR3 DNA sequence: TGTGCCATCAGTGGTTTTGTCTCGGACCTGGGTGGCTACACCTTC.